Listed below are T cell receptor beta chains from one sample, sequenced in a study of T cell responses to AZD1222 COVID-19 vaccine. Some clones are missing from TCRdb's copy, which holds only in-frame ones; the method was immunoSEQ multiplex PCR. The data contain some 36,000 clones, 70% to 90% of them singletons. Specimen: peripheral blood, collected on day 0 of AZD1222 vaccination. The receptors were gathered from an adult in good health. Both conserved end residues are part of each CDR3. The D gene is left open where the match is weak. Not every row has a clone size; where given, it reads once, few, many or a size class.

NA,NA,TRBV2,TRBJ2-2,TGTGCCAGCAGGGGCGGGGCAATTAACACCGGGGAGCTGTTTTTT,CASRGGAINTGELFF
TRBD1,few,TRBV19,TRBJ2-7,TGTGCCAGTAGTCTACAGGGGGTCGGTGAGCAGTACTTC,CASSLQGVGEQYF
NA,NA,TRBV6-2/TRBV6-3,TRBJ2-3,TGTGCCAGCAGCCTCCCGGGCCAGACAGATACGCAGTATTTT,CASSLPGQTDTQYF
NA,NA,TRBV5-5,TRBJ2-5,TGTGCCAGCAGCTCCCTTCGAGGGTCGGAGACCCAGTACTTC,CASSSLRGSETQYF
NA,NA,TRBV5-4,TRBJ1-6,TGTGCCAGCAGCTCGGGTCGAAGGGGGAAAAATTCACCCCTCCACTTT,CASSSGRRGKNSPLHF
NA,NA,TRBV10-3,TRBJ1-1,TGTGCCATCCGATCCCCCGGGAACACTGAAGCTTTCTTT,CAIRSPGNTEAFF
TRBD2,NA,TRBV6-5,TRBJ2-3,TGTGCCGGGGGACTAGCGCGTGTGGATACGCAGTATTTT,CAGGLARVDTQYF
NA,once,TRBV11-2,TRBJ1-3,TGTGCCAGCAGCTTAGATGGGGCAGGGACTGGAAACACCATATATTTT,CASSLDGAGTGNTIYF
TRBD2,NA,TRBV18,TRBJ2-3,TGTGCCAGCTCACTAAGACTAGCGGGAGGGCCAGATACGCAGTATTTT,CASSLRLAGGPDTQYF
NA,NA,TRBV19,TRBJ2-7,TGTGCCAGTAGTATTCGGAGTAACTACGAGCAGTACTTC,CASSIRSNYEQYF
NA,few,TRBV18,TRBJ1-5,TGTGCCAGCTCACAACGGGACCACAATCAGCCCCAGCATTTT,CASSQRDHNQPQHF
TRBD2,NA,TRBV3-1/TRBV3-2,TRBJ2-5,TGTGCCAGCAGTGAACAAAGACTAGCGGGCAAAGAGACCCAGTACTTC,CASSEQRLAGKETQYF
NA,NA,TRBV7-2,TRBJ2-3,TGTGCCAGCAGCTTTTCTGGCACAGATACGCAGTATTTT,CASSFSGTDTQYF
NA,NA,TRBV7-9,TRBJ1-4,TGTGCCAGCAGCTTAGCGCCCGCCACCGTTGAAAAACTGTTTTTT,CASSLAPATVEKLFF